The 15 T cell receptor beta chains below were found in one sample sequenced in a study. TCRdb itself ran the 5' RACE reads through MiXCR, one entry per CDR3 protein. This sample yields 9,000 to 10,000 distinct CDR3 sequences, of which 12% to 15% are seen a single time; roughly 3.3% belongs to the top ten. Cells sorted as Tregs were CD4+, CD25+ and CD127-/low. The sequenced sample was Tregs sorted from blood. All receptors derive from a female donor with breast cancer.

The sample holds many counts of this clonotype. The genes are TRBV18 and TRBJ2-5; D could derive from TRBD1 or TRBD2 (6 bases each). Germline CDR1 KGHSH, CDR2 LQKENI. The CDR3 loop spans 14 amino acids. V shed 5 bases and J shed 4 bases, with 14 bases lying between them. Written as DNA, the CDR3 is TGTGCCAGCTCATCAGGGGAAGCGGGAGAGACCCAGTACTTC. Residues: CASSSGEAGETQYF.

The sample holds many counts of this clonotype. The chain is built from TRBV12-3 or TRBV12-4 and TRBJ2-1; D ambiguous. The CDR3 is 12 residues long. V was cut by 6 bases and J by 7 bases, with 10 bases left in between. The CDR3 nucleotides read TGTGCCAGCAGCCGGAGAGAAAATGAGCAGTTCTTC. Residues: CASSRRENEQFF.

This clonotype was seen only a few times. A much larger clone lies one base from this, so it may be a read error. Lacking the conserved final phenylalanine or tryptophan, this CDR3 likely reflects a read error. The chain uses TRBV7-9 and TRBJ2-3; TRBD2 matches at 9 bases. The length of the CDR3 is 16 residues. With 5 bases clipped from V and 4 bases from J, the junction kept 10 bases outside the gene matches. Germline lookup yields CDR1 SEHNR and CDR2 FQNEAQ (reference sequence). CDR3 protein: CASSPRAGGKPDTQYL. Here the CDR3 DNA reads TGTGCCAGCAGCCCGCGAGCGGGGGGAAAACCAGATACGCAGTATCTT.

This clonotype was counted only a few times. At one boundary the junction diverges from the germline segment, which might be a read error. The rearrangement uses TRBV5-1 and TRBJ2-1, with D tentatively TRBD2 (6 bases). The germline V gene encodes CDR1 SGHRS and CDR2 YFSETQ. The CDR3 extends over 14 amino acids. The CDR3 region has the DNA TGCGCCGGCAGCTTGGGGGGTCTCTACAATGAGCAGTTCTTC. Encoded protein: CAGSLGGLYNEQFF. Complete variable domain (other parts from reference TRBV5-1 and TRBJ2-1): KAGVTQTPRYLIKTRGQQVTLSCSPISGHRSVSWYQQTPGQGLQFLFEYFSETQRNKGNFPGRFSGRQFSNSRSEMNVSTLELGDSALYLCAGSLGGLYNEQFFGPGTRLTVL.

This clonotype appeared a few times. This chain uses TRBV5-1 with TRBJ2-4; 10 bases match TRBD2. The CDR3 is made up of 16 amino acids. Trimming took 4 bases from V and 6 from J; bases not matched to a gene: 10. Per germline, CDR1 SGHRS and CDR2 YFSETQ. This chain's CDR3 is CASSDPSGGLGNIQYF. The CDR3 DNA reads as TGCGCCAGCAGCGACCCTAGCGGGGGTTTAGGAAACATTCAGTACTTC.

This clonotype was counted only a few times. This chain links TRBV18 with TRBJ2-7; D uncertain. CDR1 and CDR2 from the germline V gene are KGHSH and LQKENI. The V and J ends lost 0 bases and 4 bases respectively, with 10 bases between them. The CDR3 loop spans 14 amino acids. The CDR3: CASSPPGQIYEQYF. In DNA form, the CDR3 reads TGTGCCAGCTCACCACCAGGCCAAATATACGAGCAGTACTTC.

This clonotype qualifies as medium-sized. The chain is built from TRBV12-5 and TRBJ1-4; D is ambiguous. The CDR3 length is 14 residues. CDR1 and CDR2 from the germline V gene are LGHNT and FRNRAP. Trimming took 7 bases from V and 3 from J, leaving 12 bases between them. The CDR3 sequence: CASAPDGPNEKLFF. In nucleotides, the CDR3 is TGTGCTAGTGCCCCCGACGGACCTAATGAAAAACTGTTTTTT.

Judged by abundance, this clonotype is medium-sized. The rearrangement uses TRBV12-3 or TRBV12-4 and TRBJ2-2, with 8 nucleotides matching TRBD1. Trimming cost V 4 bases and J 3 bases; bases outside gene matches: 4. This CDR3 has 15 amino acids. Here the CDR3 DNA reads TGTGCCAGCAGTTCTCGGACAGGGCACACCGGGGAGCTGTTTTTT. Protein product: CASSSRTGHTGELFF.

Many counts were recorded for this clonotype. The J gene is TRBJ2-3, the V gene TRBV24-1; tentative D call: TRBD2 (5 bases). Per the germline V gene, CDR1 is KGHDR and CDR2 is SFDVKD. V was pared by 11 bases and J by 0 bases, with 20 bases between. CDR3 length: 16 residues. This CDR3 reads CAIAQRGRGSTDTQYF. CDR3 sequence (DNA): TGTGCCATCGCGCAACGGGGTCGCGGAAGCACAGATACGCAGTATTTT.

In the case of this clonotype: A read error is possible here, since a much larger clone lies one base away. The chain links TRBV3-1 to TRBJ2-7; no firm D call. CDR3 length: 14 amino acids. V lost 4 bases to trimming and J lost 5 bases, with 15 bases between them. Germline V CDR1 and CDR2: LGHDT, YNNKEL (reference sequence). Here the CDR3 DNA reads TGTGCCAGCAGCCCAGGAAGCACAGTCGACGAGCAGTACTTC. This sequence encodes CASSPGSTVDEQYF.

This clonotype was seen at least ten times. The rearrangement joins TRBV5-1 to TRBJ2-7; no clear D gene. This CDR3 contains 14 residues. From germline, CDR1 is SGHRS and CDR2 YFSETQ. V lost 4 bases, J lost 3 bases, and 14 bases lay in between. The CDR3: CASSLQPPGYEQYF. The DNA for the CDR3 is TGCGCCAGCAGCCTACAACCCCCAGGCTACGAGCAGTACTTC.

This clonotype was seen many times. The DNA of the CDR3 is TGTGCCAGCAGTACAGGGTACTACAATGAGCAGTTCTTC. This codes for CASSTGYYNEQFF. The chain recombines TRBV6-6 with TRBJ2-1, with D tentatively TRBD1 (6 bases). The V and J ends lost 5 bases and 3 bases respectively, with 8 bases between them. The germline V gene has CDR1 MNHNY and CDR2 SVGAGI (reference sequence). This CDR3 comprises 13 residues.

This clonotype is medium-sized by share. The V and J genes are TRBV4-1 and TRBJ2-3; TRBD2 matches 11 bases. The CDR3 runs 14 residues. Germline V gene sequence: CDR1 MGHRA, CDR2 YSYEKL. J lost 3 bases, V lost 4 bases, and 0 bases had no gene match. The CDR3 coding sequence is TGCGCCAGCAGCCGGACTAGCGGGACAGATACGCAGTATTTT. It codes for CASSRTSGTDTQYF.

About this clonotype: This clone may be a read error of a much larger clone one base away. The V gene is TRBV4-1, the J gene TRBJ2-7; tentatively, D is TRBD2 (5 bases). CDR3 length: 10 residues. Germline loops: CDR1 MGHRA, CDR2 YSYEKL. CDR3 DNA: TGCGCCAGCTCCGACTACGAGCGGTACTTC. It translates to CASSDYERYF.

This clonotype was counted many times. The CDR3 DNA reads as TGTGCCAGCAGCGCGCTCCGGGGCACAGATACGCAGTATTTT. Protein sequence: CASSALRGTDTQYF. This chain links TRBV9 with TRBJ2-3; D is uncertain. CDR1 is SGDLS and CDR2 is YYNGEE in the germline V gene. V was shortened by 3 bases and J by 1 base, with 9 bases between the two germline ends. The length of the CDR3 is 14 residues.